Each of the 10 T cell receptor beta chains below was sequenced from the same sample in a study of blood T cell repertoires in COVID-19. Clones were sequenced by immunoSEQ multiplex PCR, and TCRdb holds only the in-frame ones, with some missing. The table has some 400,000 clones, around 92% seen once. Sequenced: PBMCs or T cells enriched from blood (not recorded which). Every receptor here comes from a woman aged 30 to 39 who had recovered from COVID-19.

This chain connects TRBV21-1 to TRBJ2-7; the table gives TRBD1 as D, unverified against the DNA. TRBV21-1 is a recognized pseudogene. CDR3 length equals 14 residues. The CDR3 region is CASSKGAGTYEQYF. As DNA, the CDR3 is TGTGCCAGCAGCAAAGGAGCAGGGACCTACGAGCAGTACTTC.

The gene calls are TRBV4-2 and TRBJ2-2; tentative D call: TRBD2 (7 bases). Trimming took 5 bases from V and 6 from J, leaving 16 bases between them. This CDR3 contains 15 residues. Germline-derived CDR1 and CDR2 are LGHNA and YNFKEQ. The CDR3 bases are TGTGCCAGCAGCTACACCGGGGGGCTGGCCGGGGAGCTGTTTTTT. As protein: CASSYTGGLAGELFF.

The chain combines TRBV10-3 with TRBJ1-5; no firm D call. Germline V gene sequence: CDR1 ENHRY, CDR2 SYGVKD. The CDR3 has 15 amino acids. The ends were cut back, 3 bases at V and 2 bases at J, with 11 bases in the middle. The CDR3: CAISDDFVGNQPQHF. In DNA form, the CDR3 reads TGTGCCATCAGTGACGACTTCGTTGGCAATCAGCCCCAGCATTTT.

V and J are TRBV4-3 and TRBJ2-3, with a weak D call TRBD1 (6 bases). Germline V gene sequence: CDR1 LGHNA, CDR2 YSLEER. V lost 1 base and J 2 bases, leaving 10 bases between the germline ends. This CDR3 is built from 15 residues. The CDR3 sequence is CASSQVQGPTDTQYF. CDR3 nucleotide sequence: TGCGCCAGCAGCCAAGTACAGGGACCCACAGATACGCAGTATTTT.

This chain joins TRBV28 and TRBJ2-7; 11 bases fit TRBD2. The CDR3 consists of 13 residues. Germline V gene data show CDR1 as MDHEN and CDR2 as SYDVKM. The trim removed 11 bases at V and 7 bases at J, leaving 10 bases unmatched. CDR3 bases: TGTGCCGAAAATGCCGGGACTAGCGGAGAGCAGTACTTC. Protein: CAENAGTSGEQYF.

In nucleotides, the CDR3 is TGTGCCAGCAGCACCCAACAGGGGGCCGTGAAGCTAGCGAGCACAGATACGCAGTATTTT. Its protein product is CASSTQQGAVKLASTDTQYF. This chain links TRBV7-8 with TRBJ2-3; 9 nucleotides align to TRBD1. The J segment lost 0 bases and the V segment lost 5 bases, leaving 18 bases of the junction unmatched. CDR1 is SGHVS, CDR2 FQNEAQ, per germline. CDR3 length: 20 amino acids. Looking up the rest from reference TRBV7-8 and TRBJ2-3 gives the full variable domain: GAGVSQSPRYKVAKRGQDVALRCDPISGHVSLFWYQQALGQGPEFLTYFQNEAQLDKSGLPSDRFFAERPEGSVSTLKIQRTQQEDSAVYLCASSTQQGAVKLASTDTQYFGPGTRLTVL.

Concerning this clone: A much larger clone differs by one base, so this may be a read error. The chain couples TRBV27 to TRBJ1-2; maybe TRBD1 (6 bases). Per germline, CDR1 MNHEY and CDR2 SMNVEV (reference sequence). The CDR3 loop spans 12 amino acids. The V end lost 5 bases, the J end lost 4 bases, and 8 bases lay between the germline ends. CDR3 in DNA: TGTGCCAGCAGTCAACAGGGCTATGGCTACACCTTC. This codes for CASSQQGYGYTF.

This chain joins TRBV28 and TRBJ1-6; D not certain. Germline V CDR1 and CDR2: MDHEN, SYDVKM. The CDR3 extends over 12 amino acids. V was clipped by 3 bases and J by 6 bases, with 3 bases between them. The CDR3 sequence is CASSFRNSPLHF. For the CDR3, the DNA is TGTGCCAGCAGTTTTCGTAATTCACCCCTCCACTTT.

The chain combines TRBV7-2 with TRBJ1-4, with a weak D call TRBD1 (5 bases). Germline CDR1 and CDR2: SGHTA and FQGNSA. CDR3 length: 13 residues. V was cut by 4 bases and J by 7 bases, with 10 bases left in between. The CDR3 protein is CASSSQTVEKLFF. The CDR3 DNA follows: TGTGCCAGCAGCTCTCAGACAGTTGAAAAACTGTTTTTT.

The chain carries TRBV7-9 and TRBJ2-7; no clear D. The CDR3 covers 12 residues. The germline V gene has CDR1 SEHNR and CDR2 FQNEAQ (reference sequence). The V end was cut by 8 bases, the J end by 2 bases, with 10 bases between. This CDR3 reads CASLTETYEQYF. In DNA form, the CDR3 reads TGTGCCAGCCTGACGGAGACCTACGAGCAGTACTTC.